Below, 31 T cell receptor beta chains from the same sample are listed, as sequenced in a study of cytomegalovirus exposure and HLA in healthy donors. PCR involved 60 Vbeta and 13 Jbeta primers. This table comes from immunoSEQ multiplex PCR, and its TCRdb copy is limited to in-frame clones, with some not included. This table holds about 150,000 clones. Sequenced: PBMCs. Every receptor here comes from a woman aged 45-60 years in good health and CMV-seronegative.

This chain uses TRBV7-2 with TRBJ2-2; D is unclear. Germline V gives CDR1 SGHTA, CDR2 FQGNSA. The CDR3 runs 14 residues. The germline V and J ends were trimmed by 2 bases and 4 bases, with 8 bases remaining between them. CDR3 in amino acids: CASSLTWPTGELFF. The CDR3 bases are TGTGCCAGCAGCTTAACGTGGCCCACCGGGGAGCTGTTTTTT. Based on the CDR3 plus reference TRBV7-2 and TRBJ2-2, the full variable domain is GAGVSQSPSNKVTEKGKDVELRCDPISGHTALYWYRQSLGQGLEFLIYFQGNSAPDKSGLPSDRFSAERTGGSVSTLTIQRTQQEDSAVYLCASSLTWPTGELFFGEGSRLTVL.

The chain has TRBV7-2 and TRBJ2-7, with TRBD1 matching over 9 bases. The CDR3 spans 14 residues. The germline V gene has CDR1 SGHTA and CDR2 FQGNSA. Unmatched junction bases numbered 6, after V lost 4 bases and J lost 5 bases. CDR3 sequence reads: CASSYRDRVHEQYF. The DNA for the CDR3 is TGTGCCAGCAGCTACCGGGACAGGGTCCACGAGCAGTACTTC.

This chain uses TRBV19 with TRBJ2-1; 13 bases fit TRBD2. The V and J ends lost 10 bases and 12 bases, in that order; junction bases with no gene match: 6. The CDR3 is made up of 12 amino acids. Germline CDR1 is LNHDA and CDR2 is SQIVND (reference sequence). This chain's CDR3 is CATGLAGERQFF. In nucleotides, the CDR3 is TGTGCCACTGGACTAGCGGGAGAAAGGCAGTTCTTC.

The chain employs TRBV28 and TRBJ1-3; perhaps TRBD1 as D (6 bases). The V gene lost 7 bases and the J gene lost 4 bases, with 20 bases spanning the gap. Germline V CDR1 and CDR2: MDHEN, SYDVKM. CDR3 length: 16 amino acids. In DNA, the CDR3 is TGTGCCAGCACCCCTCCGGGACACCAGGGAGGAAACACCATATATTTT. Its protein product is CASTPPGHQGGNTIYF.

The CDR3 region is CASSQVQGALSGELFF. CDR3 DNA sequence: TGCGCCAGCAGCCAAGTACAGGGGGCTCTTTCGGGGGAGCTGTTTTTT. This chain uses TRBV4-3 with TRBJ2-2, with 9 nucleotides matching TRBD1. Looked up from germline, CDR1 is LGHNA and CDR2 is YSLEER. The CDR3 has 16 residues. The V gene end was trimmed by 1 base and the J gene end by 8 bases; junction bases not matched to a gene: 8.

V and J are TRBV28 and TRBJ1-2, with 9 bases matching TRBD1. The CDR3 loop spans 17 amino acids. V gave up 6 bases and J gave up 7 bases; unmatched junction bases: 18. Germline loops: CDR1 MDHEN, CDR2 SYDVKM. CDR3 nucleotide sequence: TGTGCCAGCAGAGAAATCACAGGGGGCGGCGGGATAGGTGGCTACACCTTC. This translates into CASREITGGGGIGGYTF.

A remark on this clone: This sample includes further DNA sequences coding for the same CDR3. The chain has TRBV7-3 and TRBJ1-1; no clear D gene. From germline, CDR1 is SGHTA and CDR2 FQGTGA. The CDR3 contains 13 residues. V lost 0 bases to trimming and J lost 5 bases, with 7 bases between them. This CDR3 is CASSLTPRTEAFF. The CDR3 DNA is TGTGCCAGCAGCTTAACCCCGAGGACTGAAGCTTTCTTT.

CDR3 region: CASSQDKGSSGNTIYF. The CDR3 DNA sequence: TGCGCCAGCAGCCAAGATAAAGGGAGCTCTGGAAACACCATATATTTT. The genes are TRBV4-1 and TRBJ1-3; D gene ambiguous. CDR1 is MGHRA and CDR2 is YSYEKL in the germline V gene. Trimming shortened V by 0 bases and J by 0 bases, and 9 bases separated the two germline ends. The CDR3 is made up of 16 amino acids.

The J gene is TRBJ1-1, the V gene TRBV27, with D perhaps TRBD1 (5 bases). V lost 3 bases, J lost 1 base, and 6 bases lay in between. The CDR3 has 13 residues. Germline CDR1 reads MNHEY; CDR2 reads SMNVEV (reference sequence). The CDR3 DNA follows: TGTGCCAGCAGTTTGGGGGGGAACACTGAAGCTTTCTTT. Protein: CASSLGGNTEAFF.

The rearrangement joins TRBV28 to TRBJ2-7, with unresolved D. V lost 11 bases and J lost 1, with 15 bases in between. The CDR3 covers 13 residues. Germline V gives CDR1 MDHEN, CDR2 SYDVKM. The CDR3 here is CASLESVSYEQYF. The CDR3 DNA follows: TGTGCCTCCTTAGAAAGCGTTTCCTACGAGCAGTACTTC.

The chain employs TRBV7-8 and TRBJ2-7; 10 bases line up with TRBD2. V trimming: 3 bases; J trimming: 1 base; junction bases outside the gene matches: 0. CDR3 length: 14 residues. Germline values: CDR1 SGHVS, CDR2 FQNEAQ. CDR3 protein: CASSLGLASYEQYF. The CDR3 nucleotides read TGTGCCAGCAGCTTGGGACTAGCGTCCTACGAGCAGTACTTC.

V is TRBV6-1 and J is TRBJ1-4; perhaps TRBD1 as D (6 bases). Germline lookup yields CDR1 MNHNS and CDR2 SASEGT. There are 14 residues in the CDR3. Trimming took 0 bases from V and 6 from J, leaving 8 bases between them. This CDR3 is CASSEAQGHEKLFF. In nucleotides, the CDR3 is TGTGCCAGCAGTGAAGCACAGGGCCATGAAAAACTGTTTTTT.

With regard to this clone: Within the sample, other DNA sequences also encode this same CDR3. This chain joins TRBV5-1 and TRBJ1-1, with D unclear. CDR1 and CDR2 from the germline V gene are SGHRS and YFSETQ. Trimming took 0 bases from V and 1 from J, leaving 4 bases between them. CDR3 size: 13 residues. The CDR3 loop is CASSLAGNTEAFF. In nucleotides, the CDR3 is TGCGCCAGCAGCTTGGCAGGGAACACTGAAGCTTTCTTT.

The chain is built from TRBV20-1 and TRBJ2-7; no clear D gene. The germline gives CDR1 DFQATT, CDR2 SNEGSKA (reference sequence). The CDR3 is made up of 11 amino acids. The V gene lost 5 bases and the J gene lost 0 bases, with 5 bases spanning the gap. Here the CDR3 reads CSARFSYEQYF. The DNA for the CDR3 is TGCAGTGCTCGGTTCTCCTACGAGCAGTACTTC.

The V and J genes are TRBV28 and TRBJ2-7; possible D gene TRBD1, 6 bases. From germline, CDR1 is MDHEN and CDR2 SYDVKM. V lost 5 bases and J 2 bases, leaving 16 bases between the germline ends. The CDR3 has 15 amino acids. CDR3 in DNA: TGTGCCAGCAGTGACTGGACAGTTGGGGCCTACGAGCAGTACTTC. Amino acids: CASSDWTVGAYEQYF.

CDR3 amino acids: CASSQVCVRHEQYF. For the CDR3, the DNA is TGCGCCAGCAGTCAGGTTTGTGTCAGGCACGAGCAGTACTTC. The chain employs TRBV23-1 and TRBJ2-7; no clear D gene. TRBV23-1 is an ORF, and what it does is uncertain. V shed 3 bases and J shed 5 bases, with 14 bases lying between them. The CDR3 covers 14 residues.

The chain couples TRBV10-3 to TRBJ1-2, with 8 bases matching TRBD1. Germline CDR1 reads ENHRY; CDR2 reads SYGVKD. The CDR3 has 15 residues. Losses at the gene ends were 7 bases for V and 6 bases for J; bases not matched to a gene: 13. Here the CDR3 DNA reads TGTGCCATCACTAGGACAGGGCTTCCGGAGGATGGCTACACCTTC. Translated, it gives CAITRTGLPEDGYTF.

A note on this clone: Additional DNA sequences in this sample encode the identical CDR3. The CDR3 region is CASSDRGRTEAFF. The CDR3 bases are TGTGCCAGCAGTGACAGGGGCAGGACTGAAGCTTTCTTT. The genes are TRBV2 and TRBJ1-1; D perhaps matches TRBD1 (6 bases). The CDR3 loop spans 13 amino acids. The germline CDR1 and CDR2 sequences are SNHLY and FYNNEI. With 3 bases removed from V and 5 bases from J, the gap between germline ends came to 10 bases.

The chain combines TRBV4-2 with TRBJ1-2; 7 bases match TRBD1. The CDR3 has 16 amino acids. V lost 0 bases and J lost 5; bases outside the gene matches: 9. CDR1 is LGHNA and CDR2 is YNFKEQ in the germline V gene. The CDR3 loop is CASSQETDRVWYGYTF. Written as DNA, the CDR3 is TGTGCCAGCAGCCAAGAGACTGACAGGGTCTGGTATGGCTACACCTTC.

This rearrangement joins TRBV6-5 to TRBJ2-7; weak D call: TRBD1 (5 bases). The V gene lost 6 bases and the J gene lost 2 bases, with 14 bases spanning the gap. This CDR3 spans 14 amino acids. Germline V gene sequence: CDR1 MNHEY, CDR2 SVGAGI. CDR3 sequence: CASRPPAGTYEQYF. Here the CDR3 DNA reads TGTGCCAGCAGACCCCCGGCAGGGACCTACGAGCAGTACTTC.

This sequence joins TRBV4-1 and TRBJ2-5; D gene ambiguous. Germline V gives CDR1 MGHRA, CDR2 YSYEKL. The V end lost 1 base, the J end lost 0 bases, and 12 bases lay between the germline ends. The CDR3 covers 16 residues. The CDR3 DNA follows: TGCGCCAGCAGCCAAGGGGTAGCAGCTAACCAAGAGACCCAGTACTTC. Translating it yields CASSQGVAANQETQYF.

J is TRBJ1-5 and V is TRBV6-4; TRBD1 might be the D (5 bases). The germline V gene encodes CDR1 MRHNA and CDR2 SNTAGT. CDR3 size: 16 residues. Between the trimmed V and J ends, which lost 9 bases and 1 base, there was a span of 19 bases. The CDR3 nucleotides are TGTGCCAGGGCGACAGTTTATCGCCACAGCAATCAGCCCCAGCATTTT. This encodes CARATVYRHSNQPQHF.

The J gene is TRBJ2-7, the V gene TRBV4-3; 10 nucleotides agree with TRBD2. With V trimmed by 2 bases and J by 6 bases, 4 bases remained unmatched. Germline V gene sequence: CDR1 LGHNA, CDR2 YSLEER. The CDR3 is 14 residues long. DNA for the CDR3: TGCGCCAGCAGCCAACCGGGACTAGCGAGCGAGCAGTACTTC. It specifies CASSQPGLASEQYF.

The V gene is TRBV5-1, the J gene TRBJ1-4, with 7 bases aligning to TRBD1. This CDR3 has 14 residues. After removal of 5 bases from V and 4 bases from J, the junction contained 5 bases not matched to a gene. The germline CDR1 and CDR2 sequences are SGHRS and YFSETQ. The CDR3 DNA follows: TGCGCCAGCAGACCTACAGGGGATAATGAAAAACTGTTTTTT. Protein: CASRPTGDNEKLFF.

This sequence joins TRBV4-2 and TRBJ2-7; 9 bases agree with TRBD2. There are 15 residues in the CDR3. V shed 0 bases and J 7 bases; nucleotides not matched to a gene: 7. Looked up from germline, CDR1 is LGHNA and CDR2 is YNFKEQ. The CDR3 bases are TGTGCCAGCAGCCAAGAACCGGGACTAGCAGCTGAGCAGTACTTC. Translated, it gives CASSQEPGLAAEQYF.

This chain connects TRBV5-4 to TRBJ2-5; 11 positions match TRBD1. TRBJ2-7 explains the end of the DNA better; the J call may be wrong. Germline V gene sequence: CDR1 SGHNT, CDR2 YYREEE (reference sequence). The CDR3 is 14 residues long. The DNA for the CDR3 is TGTGCCAGCAGCCGGGACAGGGGGGAATACGAGCAGTACTTC. Protein sequence: CASSRDRGEYEQYF.

The rearrangement joins TRBV27 to TRBJ2-1; 12 bases are shared with TRBD2. Trimming took 4 bases from V and 9 from J; bases not matched to a gene: 7. Germline V gives CDR1 MNHEY, CDR2 SMNVEV (reference sequence). The CDR3 covers 15 residues. The CDR3 protein is CASSSTSGGTSEQFF. The CDR3 DNA follows: TGTGCCAGCAGTTCGACTAGCGGGGGAACAAGTGAGCAGTTCTTC.

The chain uses TRBV5-4 and TRBJ1-4; TRBD1 matches at 7 bases. From germline, CDR1 is SGHNT and CDR2 YYREEE (reference sequence). Trimming took 4 bases from V and 3 from J; bases not matched to a gene: 21. The CDR3 has 20 amino acids. The CDR3 nucleotides read TGTGCCAGCAGCGGGACCGACAGGGATGGTCTGGACACATCTAATGAAAAACTGTTTTTT. This codes for CASSGTDRDGLDTSNEKLFF.

The gene calls are TRBV19 and TRBJ1-1; maybe TRBD1 (6 bases). CDR1 and CDR2 from the germline V gene are LNHDA and SQIVND (reference sequence). V lost 11 bases, J lost 4 bases, and 23 bases lay in between. The CDR3 covers 15 residues. CDR3 nucleotides: TGTGCCGCGTCCCTGGGGGGGGCGTTGGTCACTGAAGCTTTCTTT. This sequence encodes CAASLGGALVTEAFF.

The chain has TRBV5-1 and TRBJ1-4; TRBD1 agrees at 7 bases. The V and J ends lost 0 bases and 0 bases, in that order; junction bases with no gene match: 8. The CDR3 contains 18 residues. The germline V gene has CDR1 SGHRS and CDR2 YFSETQ. The CDR3 DNA sequence: TGCGCCAGCAGCTTGGGGGGGGACAGCACACCAACTAATGAAAAACTGTTTTTT. Residues: CASSLGGDSTPTNEKLFF.

The chain joins TRBV6-1 to TRBJ2-2; a possible D gene is TRBD1 (6 bases). Per the germline V gene, CDR1 is MNHNS and CDR2 is SASEGT. V lost 7 bases and J 3 bases, leaving 15 bases between the germline ends. The CDR3 loop spans 15 amino acids. The CDR3 reads CASTYRVGHTGELFF. The CDR3 DNA is TGTGCCAGCACCTACAGGGTAGGACACACCGGGGAGCTGTTTTTT.